This is a list of T cell receptor beta chains from one sample in a study of Graves' ophthalmopathy and Graves' hyperthyroidism. TCRdb ran MiXCR on the multiplex PCR reads and lists one entry per CDR3 protein. The top ten clones hold under 6.5% of a sample with roughly 160,000 distinct CDR3 sequences, over 35% of them seen once. Sequenced: peripheral blood. Receptor source: a woman aged 35 to 49 with Graves' ophthalmopathy. Each CDR3 is given with its conserved first and last residue. A D gene is named only where the DNA matches it firmly. Clone size is stated in some rows and not others, as once, few, many or a class when expanded.

D | J | V | size | CDR3 | DNA
- | TRBJ1-5 | TRBV20-1 | many | CSATRSGNQPQHF | TGCAGTGCTACCCGCAGTGGAAATCAGCCCCAGCATTTT
- | TRBJ1-2 | TRBV6-1 | once | CASTSLPAGLINYGYTF | TGTGCCAGCACCTCTTTGCCCGCGGGACTGATTAACTATGGCTACACCTTC
- | TRBJ2-7 | TRBV18 | many | CASSQGSFPYEQYF | TGTGCCAGCTCACAGGGCAGCTTCCCCTACGAGCAGTACTTC
- | TRBJ2-5 | TRBV4-2 | - | CASSQDLLGAAPQYF | TGTGCCAGCAGCCAAGATCTCCTGGGGGCCGCTCCCCAGTACTTC
- | TRBJ1-1 | TRBV28 | many | CASTRMTEAFF | TGTGCCAGCACTAGGATGACTGAAGCTTTCTTT
- | TRBJ1-1 | TRBV6-4 | many | CASSDNGGAFIF | TGTGCCAGCAGTGACAATGGGGGGGCGTTTATCTTT
- | TRBJ1-5 | TRBV5-6 | - | CASSLYAGRGQPQHF | TGTGCCAGCAGCTTGTATGCAGGAAGGGGCCAGCCCCAGCATTTT
TRBD1 | TRBJ1-5 | TRBV30 | - | CAWSKPRTGPGQPQHF | TGTGCCTGGAGTAAACCCCGGACAGGGCCCGGACAGCCCCAGCATTTT
- | TRBJ1-5 | TRBV7-9 | many | CASSFSGNSNQPQHF | TGTGCCAGCAGCTTTTCAGGGAATAGCAATCAGCCCCAGCATTTT
- | TRBJ2-5 | TRBV7-6 | - | CASSGRGRGETQYF | TGTGCCAGCAGCGGCCGTGGGCGTGGAGAGACCCAGTACTTC
- | TRBJ1-2 | TRBV6-1 | many | CASSEASNGYTF | TGTGCCAGCAGTGAAGCCAGCAATGGCTACACCTTC
TRBD1 | TRBJ1-2 | TRBV27 | - | CASLGDRGPKYGYTF | TGTGCCAGCTTAGGGGACAGGGGGCCTAAGTATGGCTACACCTTC
- | TRBJ2-5 | TRBV7-8 | - | CASSLRAEREKTQYF | TGTGCCAGCAGCTTAAGGGCGGAACGGGAGAAGACCCAGTACTTC
- | TRBJ1-1 | TRBV12-3/TRBV12-4 | - | CASSLRDRAEAFF | TGTGCCAGCAGTTTGCGGGACCGGGCTGAAGCTTTCTTT
- | TRBJ2-7 | TRBV6-2/TRBV6-3 | - | CASSYGQPPIYEQYF | TGTGCCAGCAGTTATGGTCAGCCGCCAATCTACGAGCAGTACTTC
TRBD1 | TRBJ1-2 | TRBV20-1 | many | CSARRRGRNYGYTF | TGCAGTGCTCGGCGGAGGGGGCGAAACTATGGCTACACCTTC
- | TRBJ1-5 | TRBV7-8 | many | CASSLGGFGQPQHF | TGTGCCAGCAGCTTAGGGGGGTTTGGTCAGCCCCAGCATTTT
- | TRBJ1-5 | TRBV28 | - | CASSLAQGGRYRQPQHF | TGTGCCAGCAGTTTAGCTCAGGGAGGTCGGTATCGTCAGCCCCAGCATTTT
- | TRBJ2-6 | TRBV6-1 | many | CASSALPFGANVLTF | TGTGCCAGCAGCGCCCTCCCCTTTGGGGCCAACGTCCTGACTTTC
- | TRBJ1-1 | TRBV13 | many | CASSLLGSTEAFF | TGTGCCAGCAGCTTACTTGGCAGTACTGAAGCTTTCTTT
TRBD2 | TRBJ2-7 | TRBV12-3/TRBV12-4 | few | CASSWRGRVTYEQYF | TGTGCCAGCAGTTGGCGGGGGAGGGTAACCTACGAGCAGTACTTC
- | TRBJ1-1 | TRBV6-1 | once | CASSVMGHDTEAFF | TGTGCCAGCAGTGTTATGGGGCATGACACTGAAGCTTTCTTT
- | TRBJ2-4 | TRBV6-2/TRBV6-3 | once | CASTDPFGGGAKNIQYF | TGTGCCAGCACCGACCCGTTCGGAGGGGGGGCCAAAAACATTCAGTACTTC
- | TRBJ1-1 | TRBV6-5 | - | CASSDSETGEAFF | TGTGCCAGCAGTGACTCTGAGACAGGTGAAGCTTTCTTT
- | TRBJ1-2 | TRBV11-2 | many | CASSFVGGNGYTF | TGTGCCAGCAGCTTCGTCGGAGGCAATGGCTACACCTTC
TRBD1 | TRBJ2-5 | TRBV12-3/TRBV12-4 | many | CASSPVGQGDETQYF | TGTGCCAGCAGTCCGGTGGGACAGGGGGATGAGACCCAGTACTTC
TRBD1 | TRBJ1-1 | TRBV2 | many | CASSVGQGREAFF | TGTGCCAGCAGCGTAGGACAGGGAAGGGAAGCTTTCTTT
- | TRBJ1-5 | TRBV6-1 | - | CASGGNQPQHF | TGTGCCAGCGGTGGGAATCAGCCCCAGCATTTT
- | TRBJ1-5 | TRBV3-1 | many | CASSQTGKLNQPQHF | TGTGCCAGCAGCCAAACTGGCAAACTTAATCAGCCCCAGCATTTT
- | TRBJ2-7 | TRBV12-3/TRBV12-4 | few | CASSFRNHEQYF | TGTGCCAGCAGTTTCCGGAACCACGAGCAGTACTTC
- | TRBJ1-2 | TRBV29-1 | many | CSVEEARGFGYTF | TGCAGCGTTGAAGAAGCGAGGGGATTTGGCTACACCTTC
- | TRBJ1-2 | TRBV9 | many | CASSVVGETYGYTF | TGTGCCAGCAGCGTAGTCGGGGAGACCTATGGCTACACCTTC
- | TRBJ1-1 | TRBV7-2 | - | CASNTGLLPDTEAFF | TGTGCCAGCAATACCGGGCTTCTCCCAGACACTGAAGCTTTCTTT
TRBD1 | TRBJ2-7 | TRBV7-2 | many | CASSPGQDRYEQYF | TGTGCCAGCAGTCCCGGACAGGACCGCTACGAGCAGTACTTC
- | TRBJ1-1 | TRBV7-2 | - | CAGGADTEAFF | TGTGCCGGGGGCGCGGACACTGAAGCTTTCTTT
- | TRBJ2-2 | TRBV3-1 | many | CASSGAGELFF | TGTGCCAGCAGTGGAGCCGGGGAGCTGTTTTTT
- | TRBJ2-7 | TRBV4-1 | many | CASSQAGEQYF | TGCGCCAGCAGCCAAGCGGGCGAGCAGTACTTC
- | TRBJ1-1 | TRBV5-1 | - | CASSLEGGPEAFF | TGCGCCAGCAGCTTGGAAGGGGGGCCTGAAGCTTTCTTT
TRBD1 | TRBJ1-1 | TRBV12-3/TRBV12-4 | many | CASRPGQGMNTEAFF | TGTGCCAGCAGACCTGGACAGGGGATGAACACTGAAGCTTTCTTT
- | TRBJ1-6 | TRBV6-5 | many | CASSYGAWGYNSPLHF | TGTGCCAGCAGTTACGGGGCCTGGGGTTATAATTCACCCCTCCACTTT
- | TRBJ2-5 | TRBV12-3/TRBV12-4 | - | CASSSPSGSGAETQYF | TGTGCCAGCAGTTCCCCCTCTGGGTCGGGAGCAGAGACCCAGTACTTC
- | TRBJ1-5 | TRBV2 | - | CASSDGVSNQPQHF | TGTGCCAGCAGTGACGGGGTTAGCAATCAGCCCCAGCATTTT
- | TRBJ1-6 | TRBV15 | - | CATKRGANSPLHF | TGTGCCACCAAGCGTGGGGCGAATTCACCCCTCCACTTT
- | TRBJ1-6 | TRBV2 | many | CASSEVVGKDSPLHF | TGTGCCAGCAGTGAAGTTGTGGGGAAAGATTCACCCCTCCACTTT
- | TRBJ1-5 | TRBV7-9 | - | CASSLAYQQPQHF | TGTGCCAGCAGCTTAGCCTATCAACAGCCCCAGCATTTT
TRBD2 | TRBJ2-7 | TRBV11-2 | many | CASSLDLSSGRYEQYF | TGTGCCAGCAGCTTAGATCTGTCTAGCGGTCGCTACGAGCAGTACTTC